This entry lists 6 T cell receptor beta chains sequenced from one sample in a study of T cell responses to AZD1222 COVID-19 vaccine. The data were produced by immunoSEQ multiplex PCR, yet TCRdb's version contains in-frame clones alone and is incomplete. This table has approximately 65,000 clones, about 80% appearing once. The sample in question was peripheral blood, obtained on day 0 of AZD1222 vaccination. Receptor source: an adult in good health.

This chain connects TRBV24-1 to TRBJ1-6; D unresolved. The V and J ends lost 7 bases and 7 bases respectively, with 13 bases between them. Germline V gene lookup returns CDR1 KGHDR and CDR2 SFDVKD. This CDR3 spans 14 amino acids. The CDR3 DNA reads as TGTGCCACCAGGTCCTCACTTGGGAATTCACCCCTCCACTTT. Protein sequence: CATRSSLGNSPLHF.

The rearrangement uses TRBV5-4 and TRBJ1-4; no firm D call. CDR3 length equals 13 residues. Looked up from germline, CDR1 is SGHNT and CDR2 is YYREEE (reference sequence). Deletions cut 4 bases from V and 11 bases from J, with 15 bases between. The CDR3 loop is CASSPEAGEKLFF. The CDR3 bases are TGTGCCAGCAGCCCGGAAGCCGGGGAGAAACTGTTTTTT.

This sequence joins TRBV5-6 and TRBJ2-5, with TRBD2 as a possible D gene (6 bases). Per germline, CDR1 SGHDT and CDR2 YYEEEE. Deletions cut 6 bases from V and 4 bases from J, with 13 bases between. The CDR3 extends over 13 amino acids. Written as DNA, the CDR3 is TGTGCCAGCAACCCGGGGGTGGGAGAGACCCAGTACTTC. Protein: CASNPGVGETQYF.

The V gene is TRBV18, the J gene TRBJ1-5; no clear D. The germline gives CDR1 KGHSH, CDR2 LQKENI. Trimming cost V 4 bases and J 5 bases, with 3 bases left between them. CDR3 length equals 11 residues. The CDR3 is CASSLHQPQHF. The CDR3 DNA follows: TGTGCCAGCTCACTCCATCAGCCCCAGCATTTT.

The genes are TRBV5-1 and TRBJ2-5; 9 bases align to TRBD2. This CDR3 comprises 16 residues. V was pared by 1 base and J by 3 bases, with 7 bases of the junction left unmatched. Germline CDR1 reads SGHRS; CDR2 reads YFSETQ. The CDR3 coding sequence is TGCGCCAGCAGCTTGAGGCGGGGGGGCCCAGAAGAGACCCAGTACTTC. It encodes CASSLRRGGPEETQYF.

The rearrangement uses TRBV7-9 and TRBJ2-3; 16 nucleotides agree with TRBD2. The germline gives CDR1 SEHNR, CDR2 FQNEAQ (reference sequence). After removal of 5 bases from V and 6 bases from J, the junction contained 5 bases not matched to a gene. The CDR3 runs 16 residues. For the CDR3, the DNA is TGTGCCAGCAGCCCTTGGGGACTAGCGGGGGGGGATACGCAGTATTTT. Protein product: CASSPWGLAGGDTQYF.